These 10 T cell receptor beta chains originate from one sample sequenced in a study of cytomegalovirus exposure and HLA in healthy donors. In the PCR, 60 Vbeta and 13 Jbeta primers were used. Produced via immunoSEQ multiplex PCR; TCRdb's table is partial and in-frame only. The data hold some 160,000 clones, with approximately 80% observed a single time. The sample taken for sequencing was PBMCs. All receptors come from a male donor in good health and CMV-seropositive.

The CDR3 here is CASSKETESQETQYF. The CDR3 bases are TGCGCCAGCAGCAAGGAGACAGAATCCCAAGAGACCCAGTACTTC. The V call is TRBV5-1, the J call TRBJ2-5; maybe TRBD1 (5 bases). V was shortened by 4 bases and J by 1 base, with 14 bases between the two germline ends. The CDR3 is made up of 15 amino acids. The germline V gene has CDR1 SGHRS and CDR2 YFSETQ.

This chain uses TRBV29-1 with TRBJ1-2; tentatively, D is TRBD1 (5 bases). This CDR3 is 12 amino acids long. V was cut by 6 bases and J by 5 bases, with 13 bases left in between. Germline V gives CDR1 SQVTM, CDR2 ANQGSEA. Here the CDR3 DNA reads TGCAGCGTCTTACGGGGGGAATATGGCTACACCTTC. Encoded protein: CSVLRGEYGYTF.

This chain links TRBV25-1 with TRBJ1-1; weak D call: TRBD1 (5 bases). The germline V gene encodes CDR1 MGHDK and CDR2 SYGVNS. The CDR3 has 12 residues. Trimming stripped 8 bases from V and 7 bases from J, with 14 bases between. The chain's CDR3 is CASRNRGGEAFF. The CDR3 nucleotides read TGTGCCAGCCGGAACCGCGGGGGTGAAGCTTTCTTT. Supplemented by reference TRBV25-1 and TRBJ1-1, the full variable domain reads EADIYQTPRYLVIGTGKKITLECSQTMGHDKMYWYQQDPGMELHLIHYSYGVNSTEKGDLSSESTVSRIRTEHFPLTLESARPSHTSQYLCASRNRGGEAFFGQGTRLTVV.

The genes are TRBV27 and TRBJ2-6; D gene uncertain. This CDR3 region has 16 residues. V lost 6 bases, J lost 0 bases, and 12 bases lay in between. The germline CDR1 and CDR2 sequences are MNHEY and SMNVEV (reference sequence). The CDR3 here is CASSRAPNSGANVLTF. The CDR3 nucleotides are TGTGCCAGCAGCCGAGCCCCGAACTCTGGGGCCAACGTCCTGACTTTC.

This clone has just a few counts. The genes are TRBV30 and TRBJ1-2; D remains unclear. V was trimmed by 3 bases and J by 12 bases, leaving 14 bases between them. Germline CDR1 reads GTSNPN; CDR2 reads SVGIG (reference sequence). The CDR3 spans 11 residues. This chain's CDR3 is CAWSPTLGHTF. Here the CDR3 DNA reads TGTGCCTGGAGCCCCACCCTTGGGCACACCTTC.

The J gene is TRBJ1-1, the V gene TRBV10-3; TRBD1 is a possible D gene (6 bases). CDR1 ENHRY and CDR2 SYGVKD come from the germline V gene. V lost 7 bases, J lost 4 bases, and 16 bases lay in between. The CDR3 covers 14 residues. CDR3 sequence reads: CAITSGGQSTEAFF. CDR3 nucleotides: TGTGCCATCACCTCCGGCGGACAGAGCACTGAAGCTTTCTTT.

A single count supports this clone. This rearrangement joins TRBV5-4 to TRBJ2-5; TRBD1 agrees at 8 bases. The V gene's germline CDR1 is SGHNT and CDR2 YYREEE (reference sequence). The CDR3 totals 14 residues. Trimming cost V 4 bases and J 1 base; bases outside gene matches: 3. For the CDR3, the DNA is TGTGCCAGCAGCCTAGGACAGGGCCAAGAGACCCAGTACTTC. Translating it yields CASSLGQGQETQYF.

CDR3 sequence: CASRSSGVVMNTEAFF. DNA for the CDR3: TGTGCCAGCAGATCTTCAGGGGTCGTCATGAACACTGAAGCTTTCTTT. The J gene is TRBJ1-1, the V gene TRBV27; D might be TRBD1 (6 bases). Germline V gives CDR1 MNHEY, CDR2 SMNVEV (reference sequence). The CDR3 has 16 residues. V lost 6 bases and J 0 bases, leaving 17 bases between the germline ends.

This CDR3 is CASSLSGGAFHGELFF. The CDR3 DNA reads as TGTGCCAGCAGCTTAAGCGGGGGGGCATTTCACGGGGAGCTGTTTTTT. This chain joins TRBV7-6 and TRBJ2-2; 10 bases line up with TRBD2. Per germline, CDR1 SGHVS and CDR2 FNYEAQ. This CDR3 comprises 16 residues. Trimming took 2 bases from V and 7 from J; bases not matched to a gene: 7. Based on the CDR3 plus reference TRBV7-6 and TRBJ2-2, the full variable domain is GAGVSQSPRYKVTKRGQDVALRCDPISGHVSLYWYRQALGQGPEFLTYFNYEAQQDKSGLPNDRFSAERPEGSISTLTIQRTEQRDSAMYRCASSLSGGAFHGELFFGEGSRLTVL.

As to this clone: Additional DNA sequences in this sample encode the identical CDR3. The J gene is TRBJ1-2, the V gene TRBV5-1, with TRBD1 matching 7 bases. Germline loops: CDR1 SGHRS, CDR2 YFSETQ. This CDR3 spans 14 amino acids. J gave up 2 bases and V 4 bases, and 5 bases lay outside the gene matches. CDR3 nucleotide sequence: TGCGCCAGCAGCCTCGAGGGGGCAAACTATGGCTACACCTTC. It codes for CASSLEGANYGYTF.